This entry describes one T cell receptor (beta chain). No antigen is known for it. These data are taken from a study of tumor and adjacent non-tumor tissue in lung cancer. Study in general: The patients, around 10 men and a few women, were about 31 to 80 with stage I to III disease.

Study outcomes and limitations: Shorter survival was associated with higher TCR diversity in tumors. Normal lung showed higher cumulative top 100 clone frequency than tumor.

No cell sorting was done before RNA was extracted from the tissue. Donors were chemotherapy-naive, newly diagnosed lung cancer surgical patients in China, August–late 2014. The length of the CDR3 is 14 residues. V lost 6 bases and J 2 bases, leaving 12 bases between the germline ends. Germline values: CDR1 MDHEN, CDR2 SYDVKM. A modified ARM-PCR protocol with three rounds of nested PCR amplified TCRbeta. From the multiplex PCR reads, TCRdb called clonotypes with MiXCR, one entry per CDR3 protein. This table has under 150,000 distinct CDR3 sequences, 60% to 70% appearing once. Sample: lung tumor tissue. The receptor was isolated from a man aged 55-75 years with small cell lung cancer. The V and J genes are TRBV28 and TRBJ2-3; D perhaps matches TRBD1 (5 bases). This CDR3 reads CASSVAGFTDTQYF. The CDR3, as DNA: TGTGCCAGCAGCGTGGCAGGGTTCACAGATACGCAGTATTTT.